The clone carrying this T cell receptor beta chain is labeled as medium-sized. The antigen remains unidentified. Time point of the sample: peripheral blood 6 weeks after treatment start. The data were obtained in a study of PD-L1 blockade in urothelial cancer. Study-wide points: Improved survival was predicted by pretreatment blood TCR clonality below the median.

Deletions cut 2 bases from V and 4 bases from J, with 9 bases between. This CDR3 has 13 amino acids. In germline, CDR1 is SGHRS, CDR2 YFSETQ. Repertoires were generated with immunoSEQ multiplex PCR, while TCRdb's copy carries only in-frame clones and drops some. Counted here are some 41,000 clones, approximately 81% occurring once; the ten biggest clones make up roughly 2.5%. The material was PBMCs, obtained around atezolizumab (anti-PD-L1) treatment. The genes are TRBV5-1 and TRBJ1-1, with D maybe TRBD1 (6 bases). The sequence was collected from a man between 70 and 80 years old with urothelial cancer. CDR3 residues: CASSFKGGTEAFF. The CDR3 coding sequence is TGCGCCAGCAGCTTTAAAGGGGGCACTGAAGCTTTCTTT. Variable domain in full (rest from reference TRBV5-1 and TRBJ1-1): KAGVTQTPRYLIKTRGQQVTLSCSPISGHRSVSWYQQTPGQGLQFLFEYFSETQRNKGNFPGRFSGRQFSNSRSEMNVSTLELGDSALYLCASSFKGGTEAFFGQGTRLTVV.